Listed here are 5 T cell receptor beta chains from one sample, sequenced in a study of blood T cell repertoires in COVID-19. Here immunoSEQ multiplex PCR was the method, and the copy in TCRdb shows in-frame clones only, minus some. The sample records about 350,000 clones, approximately 89% being singletons. The specimen was peripheral blood. These receptors came from an older woman with COVID-19, enrolled during active disease.

This clone turned up a few times. The rearrangement links TRBV20-1 to TRBJ2-3, with 9 bases fitting TRBD2. Per germline, CDR1 DFQATT and CDR2 SNEGSKA (reference sequence). The CDR3 is 14 amino acids. J gave up 5 bases and V 3 bases, and 6 bases lay outside the gene matches. DNA of the CDR3: TGCAGTGCTAGTTTGGCGGGGGGGCAAGATACGCAGTATTTT. Translated: CSASLAGGQDTQYF.

The chain employs TRBV12-5 and TRBJ2-5; D is perhaps TRBD2 (5 bases). Trimming cost V 6 bases and J 6 bases, with 14 bases left between them. Per the germline V gene, CDR1 is LGHNT and CDR2 is FRNRAP. The CDR3 totals 13 residues. The CDR3 coding sequence is TGTGCTAGTGGACTCCCTACGGGGAAGACCCAGTACTTC. As protein: CASGLPTGKTQYF.

The gene calls are TRBV2 and TRBJ1-6; 9 positions match TRBD1. Germline CDR1 SNHLY, CDR2 FYNNEI. The length of the CDR3 is 14 residues. The ends lost 6 bases at V and 6 bases at J; junction bases unmatched: 3. The CDR3 DNA reads as TGTGCCAGCAGGGAACAGGGGGCTAATTCACCCCTCCACTTT. Its translation is CASREQGANSPLHF.

This chain uses TRBV28 with TRBJ2-5, with TRBD2 matching 13 bases. Trimming removed 7 bases from V and 6 bases from J; junction bases left unmatched: 8. This CDR3 is built from 15 residues. Germline values: CDR1 MDHEN, CDR2 SYDVKM. CDR3 in amino acids: CASTEGGTSGKTQYF. CDR3 bases: TGTGCCAGCACCGAGGGAGGGACTAGCGGGAAGACCCAGTACTTC.

The chain has TRBV27 and TRBJ1-2; D is unclear. The CDR3 extends over 12 amino acids. The germline V and J ends were trimmed by 0 bases and 12 bases, with 11 bases remaining between them. CDR1 is MNHEY, CDR2 SMNVEV, per germline (reference sequence). CDR3 sequence: CASSLSSGKHTF. CDR3 DNA sequence: TGTGCCAGCAGTTTATCGTCCGGTAAGCACACCTTC.